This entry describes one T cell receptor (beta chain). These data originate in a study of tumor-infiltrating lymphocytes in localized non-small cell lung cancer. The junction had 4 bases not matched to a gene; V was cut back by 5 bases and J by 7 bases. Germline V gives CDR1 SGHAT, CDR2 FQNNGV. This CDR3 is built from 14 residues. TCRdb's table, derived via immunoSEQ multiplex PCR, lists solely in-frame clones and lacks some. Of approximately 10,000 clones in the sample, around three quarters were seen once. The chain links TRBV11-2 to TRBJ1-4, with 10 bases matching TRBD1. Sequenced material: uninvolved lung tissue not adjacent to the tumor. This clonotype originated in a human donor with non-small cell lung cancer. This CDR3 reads CASSPGTGVEKLFF. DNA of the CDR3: TGTGCCAGCAGCCCGGGGACAGGGGTTGAAAAACTGTTTTTT.